This TCR beta chain was captured in a study of glioma-infiltrating T cells. Amplification of TCR alpha and beta CDR3 regions from RNA used iRepertoire nested multiplex PCR. TCRdb re-called the multiplex PCR reads with MiXCR, one entry per CDR3 protein. The data contain about 110,000 distinct CDR3 sequences, less than 30% of them singletons. Many counts were recorded for this clonotype. The clonotype originates from a human donor with low-grade glioma or glioblastoma, undergoing nonglioma brain surgery, or in good health (not recorded which). Sequencing was carried out using glioma tissue, nonneoplastic brain tissue, or PBMCs (not recorded which).

The CDR3, as DNA: TGTGCCAGCAGTGAACAGGGAATTCGGCAGCCCCAGCATTTT. It translates to CASSEQGIRQPQHF. This chain joins TRBV2 and TRBJ1-5; weak D call: TRBD1 (5 bases). V was pared by 2 bases and J by 7 bases, with 12 bases between. Germline CDR1 is SNHLY and CDR2 is FYNNEI. The CDR3 is 14 amino acids.